This T cell receptor beta chain was captured by sequencing in a study of blood T cell repertoires in COVID-19. Study-wide context: T cells, B-cell-depleted T cells, or PBMCs supplied cDNA or gDNA.

Residents of approximately 25 US areas, aged 18 to 89 years, made up the participants. Assay: immunoSEQ multiplex PCR; the TCRdb copy retains only in-frame clones and omits some. This table has roughly 400,000 clones, roughly 84% appearing once. The sequence was obtained from a woman younger than 30 who had been exposed to COVID-19. The sample comprised PBMCs or T cells enriched from blood (not recorded which).

CDR3 region: CASKATVNTEAFF. The CDR3 coding sequence is TGTGCCAGCAAGGCGACAGTGAACACTGAAGCTTTCTTT. The chain uses TRBV6-5 and TRBJ1-1, with a tentative D call TRBD1 (5 bases). Germline V gene sequence: CDR1 MNHEY, CDR2 SVGAGI. The CDR3 covers 13 residues. The V gene lost 7 bases and the J gene lost 0 bases, with 9 bases spanning the gap.